The 6 T cell receptor beta chains reported below all come from one sample, sequenced in a study of blood T cell repertoires in COVID-19. This table comes from immunoSEQ multiplex PCR, and its TCRdb copy is limited to in-frame clones, with some not included. Of about 54,000 clones in the sample, 90% to 95% were seen once. Sequencing used peripheral blood. The source of these receptors is a man aged 50-59 years with acute or convalescent COVID-19.

The chain carries TRBV4-2 and TRBJ2-3, with D uncertain. The germline V and J ends were trimmed by 3 bases and 0 bases, with 13 bases remaining between them. The CDR3 loop spans 16 amino acids. Germline values: CDR1 LGHNA, CDR2 YNFKEQ. CDR3 in amino acids: CASSQAVSFSTDTQYF. Written as DNA, the CDR3 is TGTGCCAGCAGCCAGGCTGTATCCTTTAGCACAGATACGCAGTATTTT.

The chain combines TRBV7-9 with TRBJ2-7, with 10 bases fitting TRBD2. Germline CDR1 SEHNR, CDR2 FQNEAQ (reference sequence). This CDR3 has 15 amino acids. The V gene end was trimmed by 1 base and the J gene end by 0 bases; junction bases not matched to a gene: 0. CDR3: CASSLGTSGSYEQYF. CDR3 DNA sequence: TGTGCCAGCAGCTTAGGGACTAGCGGCTCCTACGAGCAGTACTTC. The whole variable domain, remainder taken from reference TRBV7-9 and TRBJ2-7, is DTGVSQNPRHKITKRGQNVTFRCDPISEHNRLYWYRQTLGQGPEFLTYFQNEAQLEKSRLLSDRFSAERPKGSFSTLEIQRTEQGDSAMYLCASSLGTSGSYEQYFGPGTRLTVT.

The chain's CDR3 is CASSPVVSGDTQYF. The CDR3 bases are TGTGCCAGCTCACCTGTTGTATCGGGAGATACGCAGTATTTT. The V call is TRBV18, the J call TRBJ2-3; no clear D. Deletions cut 3 bases from V and 5 bases from J, with 12 bases between. Germline V gives CDR1 KGHSH, CDR2 LQKENI. This CDR3 contains 14 residues.

The rearrangement joins TRBV19 to TRBJ2-7; maybe TRBD1 (5 bases). V was trimmed by 7 bases and J by 4 bases, leaving 14 bases between them. CDR1 and CDR2 from the germline V gene are LNHDA and SQIVND (reference sequence). The CDR3 totals 13 residues. The CDR3 is CASKGPGEYEQYF. As DNA, the CDR3 is TGTGCCAGTAAGGGGCCAGGAGAGTACGAGCAGTACTTC.

As to this clone: The same CDR3 can be traced to other DNA sequences in this sample. J is TRBJ2-2 and V is TRBV10-1; no reliable D call. This CDR3 has 13 residues. V gave up 3 bases and J gave up 4 bases, with 6 bases separating them. Germline CDR1 reads WNHNN; CDR2 reads SYGVQD (reference sequence). CDR3 nucleotide sequence: TGCGCCAGCAGTGACCGAGGCACCGGGGAGCTGTTTTTT. Encoded protein: CASSDRGTGELFF.

The J gene is TRBJ1-5, the V gene TRBV5-1; 8 positions match TRBD1. This CDR3 is built from 15 residues. Per the germline V gene, CDR1 is SGHRS and CDR2 is YFSETQ. Trimming removed 1 base from V and 1 base from J; junction bases left unmatched: 1. The CDR3, as DNA: TGCGCCAGCAGCTTGCAGGGGGCAAGCAATCAGCCCCAGCATTTT. It encodes CASSLQGASNQPQHF. The full variable domain, in which reference TRBV5-1 and TRBJ1-5 provide the parts outside the CDR3, is KAGVTQTPRYLIKTRGQQVTLSCSPISGHRSVSWYQQTPGQGLQFLFEYFSETQRNKGNFPGRFSGRQFSNSRSEMNVSTLELGDSALYLCASSLQGASNQPQHFGDGTRLSIL.